The clone carrying this T cell receptor beta chain was observed a single time. The sample belongs to a study of blood T cell repertoires in COVID-19. Profiling relied on immunoSEQ multiplex PCR, and the TCRdb table lists in-frame clones only, not all of them. The table includes around 68,000 clones, approximately 83% detected once. V was clipped by 6 bases and J by 8 bases, with 17 bases between them. Germline V gene sequence: CDR1 LNHDA, CDR2 SQIVND (reference sequence). This CDR3 has 14 amino acids. The sequenced sample was peripheral blood. The receptor was isolated from a man aged 80 or over with acute or convalescent COVID-19. V usage is TRBV19 and J usage is TRBJ2-1; TRBD1 might be the D (5 bases). The CDR3, as DNA: TGTGCCAGTAGCCGAGCCGGAATACAGGATGAGCAGTTCTTC. It codes for CASSRAGIQDEQFF.